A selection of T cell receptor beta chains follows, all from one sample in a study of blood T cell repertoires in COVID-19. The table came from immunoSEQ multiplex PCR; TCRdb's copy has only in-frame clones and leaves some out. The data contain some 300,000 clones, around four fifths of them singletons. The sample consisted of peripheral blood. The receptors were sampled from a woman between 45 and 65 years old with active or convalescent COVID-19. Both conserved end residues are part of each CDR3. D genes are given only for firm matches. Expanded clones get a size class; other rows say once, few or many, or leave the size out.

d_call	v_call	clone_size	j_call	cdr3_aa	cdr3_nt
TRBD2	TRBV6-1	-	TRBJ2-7	CASSEATSGAYEQYF	TGTGCCAGCAGTGAAGCCACTAGCGGGGCCTACGAGCAGTACTTC
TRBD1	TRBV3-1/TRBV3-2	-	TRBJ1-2	CASSQPRTGIGGYTF	TGTGCCAGCAGCCAACCCCGGACAGGGATAGGGGGCTACACCTTC
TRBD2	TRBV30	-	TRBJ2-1	CAWRPSGRRNEQFF	TGTGCCTGGAGGCCTAGCGGGAGAAGAAATGAGCAGTTCTTC
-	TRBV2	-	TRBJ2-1	CASMGGASSYNEQFF	TGTGCCAGCATGGGCGGGGCGAGCTCCTACAATGAGCAGTTCTTC
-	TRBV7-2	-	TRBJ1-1	CASRLGDRTSEAFF	TGTGCCAGCAGACTCGGAGACAGGACCAGTGAAGCTTTCTTT
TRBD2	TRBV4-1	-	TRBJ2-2	CASSQGVSGSLAGELFF	TGCGCCAGCAGCCAAGGGGTTAGCGGGAGCTTAGCCGGGGAGCTGTTTTTT
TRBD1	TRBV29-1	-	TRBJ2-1	CSVGLQGARGEQFF	TGCAGCGTTGGCCTTCAGGGGGCACGGGGTGAGCAGTTCTTC
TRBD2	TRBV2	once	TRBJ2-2	CASRRTSGSVGELFF	TGTGCCAGCAGGAGGACTAGCGGTTCGGTGGGGGAGCTGTTTTTT
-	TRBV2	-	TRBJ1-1	CASRPREVTEAFF	TGTGCCAGCAGGCCCAGGGAGGTCACTGAAGCTTTCTTT
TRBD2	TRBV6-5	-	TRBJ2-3	CASRDTGLAVDTQYF	TGTGCCAGCAGGGACACGGGACTAGCGGTAGATACGCAGTATTTT
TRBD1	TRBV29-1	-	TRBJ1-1	CSVGGGGTEAFF	TGCAGCGTTGGAGGGGGCGGCACTGAAGCTTTCTTT
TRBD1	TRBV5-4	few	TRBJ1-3	CASSRDRVSGNTIYF	TGTGCCAGCAGCCGGGACAGGGTCTCTGGAAACACCATATATTTT